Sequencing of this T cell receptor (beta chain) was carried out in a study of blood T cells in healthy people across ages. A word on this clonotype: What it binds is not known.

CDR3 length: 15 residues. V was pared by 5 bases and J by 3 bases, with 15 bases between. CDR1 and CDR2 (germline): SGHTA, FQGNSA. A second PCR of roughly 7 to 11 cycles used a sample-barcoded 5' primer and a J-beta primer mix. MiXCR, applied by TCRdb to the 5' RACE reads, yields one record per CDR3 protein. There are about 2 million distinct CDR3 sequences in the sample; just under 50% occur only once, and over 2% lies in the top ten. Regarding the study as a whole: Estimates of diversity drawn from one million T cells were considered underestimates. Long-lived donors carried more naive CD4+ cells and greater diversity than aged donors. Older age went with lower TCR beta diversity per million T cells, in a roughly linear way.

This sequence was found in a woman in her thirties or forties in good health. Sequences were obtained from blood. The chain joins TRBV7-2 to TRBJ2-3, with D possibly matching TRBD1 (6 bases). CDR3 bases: TGTGCCAGCAGCCCGCAGGGGCGATGGACAGATACGCAGTATTTT. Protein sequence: CASSPQGRWTDTQYF.